The rows below give T cell receptor beta chains drawn from one sample of a study of CD8+CD57+ T cells in acquired aplastic anemia. Using its own MiXCR run on the reads, TCRdb lists one record per CDR3 protein. The table has approximately 220,000 distinct CDR3 sequences, more than 45% seen once. Sequences were obtained from sorted CD4+, CD8+, or CD8+CD57+ T cells (not recorded which) from PBMCs. The receptors were gathered from a human donor with aplastic anemia. Each CDR3 is given with its conserved first and last residue. The order of the fields is V gene, D gene, clone size, J gene, CDR3 protein, CDR3 DNA. The D gene is left open where the match is weak. Not all rows give a size; the values are once, few, many and, for expanded clones, a class.

>TRBV15|TRBD1|-|TRBJ2-6
CATSGGQSTEAF
TGTGCCACCAGCGGGGGACAGTCAACTGAAGCTTTC
>TRBV10-3|TRBD1|few|TRBJ2-3
CAISEDRGRDTQYF
TGTGCCATCAGTGAAGACAGGGGAAGAGATACGCAGTATTTT
>TRBV24-1|-|many|TRBJ1-2
CATSDSQTNYGYTF
TGTGCCACCAGTGATTCACAGACTAACTATGGCTACACCTTC
>TRBV19|TRBD1|-|TRBJ1-2
CASSRGQYYGYTF
TGTGCCAGTAGTAGGGGACAGTACTATGGCTACACCTTC
>TRBV7-2|-|-|TRBJ1-4
CASADERLEKLFF
TGTGCCAGCGCGGACGAGCGACTCGAAAAACTGTTTTTT
>TRBV7-9|-|few|TRBJ2-5
CASSLIWRQILGETQYF
TGTGCCAGCAGCTTAATTTGGCGACAGATTTTAGGAGAGACCCAGTACTTC
>TRBV7-2|TRBD2|few|TRBJ2-3
CASSSSGGTDTQYF
TGTGCCAGCAGCTCTAGCGGGGGCACAGATACGCAGTATTTT
>TRBV4-3|TRBD1|many|TRBJ2-7
CASSQDSGTGYYEQYF
TGCGCCAGCAGCCAGGATTCCGGGACAGGGTACTACGAGCAGTACTTC
>TRBV6-5|-|many|TRBJ2-7
CASSYSSQGNEQYF
TGTGCCAGCAGTTACTCGAGTCAGGGTAACGAGCAGTACTTC
>TRBV20-1|TRBD2|-|TRBJ2-1
CGARSLAGDDNEQFF
TGCGGTGCTAGATCGTTGGCGGGGGACGACAATGAGCAGTTCTTC
>TRBV12-3/TRBV12-4|TRBD2|many|TRBJ2-1
CASTWTSGRFGEQFF
TGTGCCAGCACGTGGACTAGCGGGAGATTCGGTGAGCAGTTCTTC
>TRBV7-2|-|-|TRBJ2-7
CANSRLDSPYEQYF
TGTGCCAACAGCCGACTGGACAGTCCCTACGAGCAGTACTTC
>TRBV7-9|-|many|TRBJ2-7
CASSPPSDRSDTYEQYF
TGTGCCAGCAGCCCCCCCTCGGACAGAAGCGATACCTACGAGCAGTACTTC
>TRBV25-1|TRBD1|-|TRBJ2-7
CASSPFWGTVYEQYF
TGTGCCAGTAGCCCCTTTTGGGGGACAGTCTACGAGCAGTACTTC
>TRBV4-1|-|-|TRBJ2-2
CASSQDLRLWLFF
TGCGCCAGCAGCCAAGATTTACGTCTTTGGCTGTTTTTT
>TRBV29-1|TRBD1|-|TRBJ2-5
CSVGTGGAYGETQYF
TGCAGCGTTGGGACAGGGGGCGCATACGGGGAGACCCAGTACTTC
>TRBV2|TRBD1|-|TRBJ1-2
CASSELDRASDGYTF
TGTGCCAGCAGTGAATTGGACAGGGCTTCGGATGGCTACACCTTC
>TRBV7-9|TRBD1|-|TRBJ1-1
CASSLVQGVPEAFF
TGTGCCAGCAGCTTAGTACAGGGGGTCCCTGAAGCTTTCTTT
>TRBV19|TRBD1|-|TRBJ1-2
CASSGTGQGGGYTF
TGTGCCAGTAGTGGGACGGGACAGGGTGGAGGCTACACCTTC
>TRBV12-3/TRBV12-4|-|many|TRBJ2-3
CASSLSDRDTQYF
TGTGCCAGCAGTTTATCCGACAGGGATACGCAGTATTTT
>TRBV25-1|TRBD1|many|TRBJ2-7
CASSVTGTGTYEQYF
TGTGCCAGCAGTGTTACCGGGACAGGAACCTACGAGCAGTACTTC
>TRBV3-1|-|many|TRBJ1-1
CASTPRTENTEAFF
TGTGCCAGCACCCCCCGGACGGAGAACACTGAAGCTTTCTTT
>TRBV5-1|-|many|TRBJ1-2
CASSLDSEAPQSNYGYTF
TGCGCCAGCAGCTTGGATTCGGAAGCCCCCCAATCTAACTATGGCTACACCTTC
>TRBV6-2/TRBV6-3|-|-|TRBJ1-2
CASSARVMSRNYGYTF
TGTGCCAGCAGTGCTCGTGTGATGTCTCGAAACTATGGCTACACCTTC
>TRBV9|-|-|TRBJ2-6
CASSGYSGANVLTF
TGTGCCAGCAGCGGATACTCTGGGGCCAACGTCCTGACTTTC
>TRBV11-2|TRBD1|many|TRBJ1-2
CASSLDDRGHYGYTF
TGTGCCAGCAGCCTCGACGACAGGGGCCACTATGGCTACACCTTC
>TRBV20-1|-|many|TRBJ2-7
CSARSVGTGELYF
TGCAGTGCTAGGTCCGTGGGGACGGGTGAGCTGTACTTC
>TRBV20-1|TRBD2|-|TRBJ2-1
CSARGTSGHNEQFF
TGCAGTGCTAGAGGGACTAGCGGGCACAATGAGCAGTTCTTC
>TRBV4-1|-|few|TRBJ2-3
CASSQDLPGSPTDTQYF
TGCGCCAGCAGCCAAGATTTGCCGGGGTCCCCCACAGATACGCAGTATTTT
>TRBV5-8|-|many|TRBJ1-1
CASSSGRMNTEAFF
TGTGCCAGCAGCTCAGGGCGGATGAACACTGAAGCTTTCTTT
>TRBV6-5|-|many|TRBJ2-7
CASSYESGSYEQYF
TGTGCCAGCAGTTACGAAAGCGGCTCCTACGAGCAGTACTTC
>TRBV11-2|-|-|TRBJ2-5
CASGSLHLGETQYF
TGTGCCAGCGGCTCCTTACATCTGGGGGAGACCCAGTACTTC
>TRBV7-2|-|-|TRBJ2-5
CASSPLGPETQYF
TGTGCCAGCAGCCCCTTGGGCCCGGAGACCCAGTACTTC
>TRBV12-3/TRBV12-4|-|many|TRBJ2-7
CASSFRASVYYEQYF
TGTGCCAGCAGTTTCCGGGCTAGCGTTTACTACGAGCAGTACTTC
>TRBV3-1|-|-|TRBJ2-1
CASSKSNEQFF
TGTGCCAGCAGCAAAAGTAATGAGCAGTTCTTC
>TRBV7-9|-|once|TRBJ2-7
CASSPSGTVYEQYF
TGTGCCAGCAGCCCATCCGGGACGGTCTACGAGCAGTACTTC
>TRBV30|-|-|TRBJ2-2
CAWSEANTGELFF
TGTGCCTGGAGTGAAGCGAACACCGGGGAGCTGTTTTTT
>TRBV7-2|-|-|TRBJ2-7
CASSDGRGPYEQYF
TGTGCCAGCAGCGACGGACGGGGCCCCTACGAGCAGTACTTC
>TRBV5-1|-|many|TRBJ1-4
CASSLSPGRSEKLFF
TGCGCCAGCAGCTTGTCGCCAGGGAGGAGCGAAAAACTGTTTTTT
>TRBV6-6|TRBD2|-|TRBJ2-3
CASSYSRRGSGIATDTQYF
TGTGCCAGCAGTTACTCGAGAAGGGGTAGCGGGATTGCTACAGATACGCAGTATTTT